This entry lists 17 T cell receptor beta chains sequenced from one sample in a study of T cell responses to AZD1222 COVID-19 vaccine (dated by TCRdb to the early 2020s). Library preparation used the immunoSEQ multiplex PCR assay. What TCRdb holds here is the immuneACCESS table cut down to in-frame rearrangements. Part of the clones is not present; checked against another copy, under half of the missing clones reflect an unresolved V gene, and the others are unexplained. The sample yields some 130,000 clones; around 90% were counted once. The ten largest clones capture less than 1.3% of the sample. The time point tag for this specimen amounts to: about 28 days (+/-7) after the second vaccine dose. Sequenced material: peripheral blood, taken 28 days after the second AZD1222 dose. The receptors here all came from an adult who received the AZD1222 COVID-19 vaccine.

CDR3 residues: CASSYSGQKAFF. CDR3 nucleotide sequence: TGTGCCAGCAGTTACTCGGGACAGAAAGCTTTCTTT. The rearrangement links TRBV6-5 to TRBJ1-1, with TRBD1 identical over 7 bases. Per the germline V gene, CDR1 is MNHEY and CDR2 is SVGAGI. This CDR3 comprises 12 residues. V trimming: 0 bases; J trimming: 9 bases; junction bases outside the gene matches: 1.

The chain recombines TRBV12-3 or TRBV12-4 with TRBJ2-7; 11 nucleotides line up with TRBD1. V shed 4 bases, J shed 6 bases, and the junction held 2 bases outside the gene matches. The CDR3 length is 13 residues. Here the CDR3 reads CASSYGTGGEQYF. CDR3 bases: TGTGCCAGCAGTTATGGGACAGGGGGCGAGCAGTACTTC.

The chain uses TRBV15 and TRBJ1-5; TRBD1 might be the D (5 bases). Germline CDR1 is LNHNV and CDR2 is YYDKDF (reference sequence). Trimming left V 3 bases short and J 4 bases short, with 19 bases between. The CDR3 has 17 amino acids. The CDR3 DNA sequence: TGTGCCACCAGCAGCGGACCGGGACGGATGGAAAATCAGCCCCAGCATTTT. It yields the protein CATSSGPGRMENQPQHF.

The V and J genes are TRBV6-5 and TRBJ1-1, with D tentatively TRBD1 (5 bases). Germline CDR1 and CDR2: MNHEY and SVGAGI. The CDR3 runs to 13 residues. Between the trimmed V and J ends, which lost 4 bases and 11 bases, there was a span of 17 bases. DNA of the CDR3: TGTGCCAGCAGTTTCGCGTGGGGGGTGGACGCTTTCTTT. Translating it yields CASSFAWGVDAFF.

The V call is TRBV29-1, the J call TRBJ1-2; perhaps TRBD1 as D (5 bases). V gave up 3 bases and J gave up 1 base, with 9 bases separating them. Germline V gives CDR1 SQVTM, CDR2 ANQGSEA. The CDR3 totals 13 residues. This CDR3 reads CSVETALNYGYTF. The DNA for the CDR3 is TGCAGCGTTGAGACAGCTCTTAACTATGGCTACACCTTC.

The chain employs TRBV28 and TRBJ1-2, with D perhaps TRBD1 (5 bases). The CDR3 length is 13 residues. Germline loops: CDR1 MDHEN, CDR2 SYDVKM. Trimming pared 2 bases from V and 3 bases from J, leaving 7 bases between. Here the CDR3 reads CASSLIRDYGYTF. CDR3 bases: TGTGCCAGCAGTTTAATCAGGGACTATGGCTACACCTTC.

The V gene is TRBV18, the J gene TRBJ2-2, with a possible D match to TRBD1 (6 bases). CDR1 KGHSH and CDR2 LQKENI come from the germline V gene. This CDR3 contains 15 residues. V was clipped by 2 bases and J by 3 bases, with 10 bases between them. The CDR3 loop is CASSPSGEHTGELFF. For the CDR3, the DNA is TGTGCCAGCTCACCATCAGGGGAACACACCGGGGAGCTGTTTTTT.

V and J are TRBV9 and TRBJ2-7; D possibly corresponds to TRBD1 (6 bases). Germline V gene data show CDR1 as SGDLS and CDR2 as YYNGEE. The CDR3 is made up of 15 amino acids. Trimming pared 0 bases from V and 2 bases from J, leaving 12 bases between. CDR3 nucleotide sequence: TGTGCCAGCAGCGTAGGGTCAGGACAGACCTACGAGCAGTACTTC. It encodes CASSVGSGQTYEQYF. Full variable domain (outside the CDR3, taken from reference TRBV9 and TRBJ2-7): DSGVTQTPKHLITATGQRVTLRCSPRSGDLSVYWYQQSLDQGLQFLIQYYNGEERAKGNILERFSAQQFPDLHSELNLSSLELGDSALYFCASSVGSGQTYEQYFGPGTRLTVT.

The chain uses TRBV5-4 and TRBJ1-5, with a tentative D call TRBD1 (5 bases). CDR1 is SGHNT, CDR2 YYREEE, per germline (reference sequence). CDR3 length: 15 amino acids. Between the trimmed V and J ends, which lost 5 bases and 3 bases, there was a span of 15 bases. For the CDR3, the DNA is TGTGCCAGCAGTGATTGGGGGATTAACAATCAGCCCCAGCATTTT. Residues: CASSDWGINNQPQHF. Looking up the rest from reference TRBV5-4 and TRBJ1-5 gives the full variable domain: ETGVTQSPTHLIKTRGQQVTLRCSSQSGHNTVSWYQQALGQGPQFIFQYYREEENGRGNFPPRFSGLQFPNYSSELNVNALELDDSALYLCASSDWGINNQPQHFGDGTRLSIL.

The V call is TRBV27, the J call TRBJ2-7; TRBD1 aligns across 9 bases. Looked up from germline, CDR1 is MNHEY and CDR2 is SMNVEV (reference sequence). The CDR3 is 17 residues long. Trimming cost V 4 bases and J 2 bases; bases outside gene matches: 12. The CDR3 DNA reads TGTGCCAGCAGTTCCAGGGGCGGGACAGGGACCACCTACGAGCAGTACTTC. Translated, it gives CASSSRGGTGTTYEQYF.

The chain has TRBV6-4 and TRBJ2-1, with a possible D match to TRBD1 (6 bases). The length of the CDR3 is 14 residues. V was clipped by 5 bases and J by 8 bases, with 16 bases between them. CDR1 is MRHNA, CDR2 SNTAGT, per germline. The CDR3 here is CASSQQGIGDEQFF. In DNA, the CDR3 is TGTGCCAGCAGTCAACAGGGAATCGGCGATGAGCAGTTCTTC.

The chain joins TRBV20-1 to TRBJ1-1, with a possible D match to TRBD1 (5 bases). Germline CDR1 is DFQATT and CDR2 is SNEGSKA (reference sequence). The CDR3 has 11 amino acids. Trimming removed 3 bases at V and 10 bases at J, with 12 bases between. CDR3 nucleotides: TGCAGTGCTAGTCCCACGGGGCTAGCTTTCTTT. This sequence encodes CSASPTGLAFF.

V is TRBV3-1 (or the pseudogene TRBV3-2) and J is TRBJ2-1, with 8 bases matching TRBD2. Germline CDR1 and CDR2: LGHDT and YNNKEL (reference sequence). The CDR3 loop spans 12 amino acids. Trimming took 4 bases from V and 12 from J; bases not matched to a gene: 5. CDR3 DNA sequence: TGTGCCAGCAGCCGACAGACTAGCGCGCAGTTCTTC. Protein: CASSRQTSAQFF.

This clone was seen a single time. The V and J genes are TRBV6-5 and TRBJ1-6; TRBD1 matches 10 bases. The CDR3 has 15 amino acids. With V trimmed by 4 bases and J by 10 bases, 7 bases remained unmatched. CDR1 and CDR2 (germline): MNHEY, SVGAGI. The CDR3 DNA is TGTGCCAGCAGTTCTTCCGGGACAGGGGAGTCACCCCTCCACTTT. It translates to CASSSSGTGESPLHF.

The chain couples TRBV7-3 to TRBJ2-1; 10 bases are shared with TRBD2. J gave up 7 bases and V 1 base, and 10 bases lay outside the gene matches. Germline V gene lookup returns CDR1 SGHTA and CDR2 FQGTGA. This CDR3 is built from 17 residues. CDR3 DNA sequence: TGTGCCAGCAGCTTAAATAGGCTAGCGGGAGTTAAAAATGAGCAGTTCTTC. Protein sequence: CASSLNRLAGVKNEQFF. Combining the CDR3 with reference TRBV7-3 and TRBJ2-1 gives the whole variable domain GAGVSQTPSNKVTEKGKYVELRCDPISGHTALYWYRQSLGQGPEFLIYFQGTGAADDSGLPNDRFFAVRPEGSVSTLKIQRTERGDSAVYLCASSLNRLAGVKNEQFFGPGTRLTVL.

The chain recombines TRBV6-5 with TRBJ2-7; 9 nucleotides align to TRBD2. The V segment lost 0 bases and the J segment 5 bases; nucleotides outside the gene matches: 8. Germline V lookup: CDR1 MNHEY, CDR2 SVGAGI. This CDR3 is 16 amino acids long. This CDR3 reads CASSYSGTSLANEQYF. CDR3 coding DNA: TGTGCCAGCAGTTACTCGGGGACTAGCTTGGCCAACGAGCAGTACTTC.

The V call is TRBV28, the J call TRBJ2-7; D ambiguous. The V gene's germline CDR1 is MDHEN and CDR2 SYDVKM. The germline V and J ends were trimmed by 2 bases and 4 bases, with 6 bases remaining between them. CDR3 size: 12 residues. The CDR3: CASSLTAYEQYF. The DNA for the CDR3 is TGTGCCAGCAGTTTAACAGCTTACGAGCAGTACTTC.